Below are 7 T cell receptor beta chains sequenced from a single sample in a study of cytomegalovirus exposure and HLA in healthy donors. The PCR used 60 Vbeta and 13 Jbeta primers. Data came from immunoSEQ multiplex PCR; TCRdb stores just in-frame clones and leaves some out. Among about 140,000 clones listed, around 80% were seen once. The sequenced material came from PBMCs. The receptor set was obtained from a man aged 25 to 45 in good health.

The V gene is TRBV12-2, the J gene TRBJ1-5; TRBD1 is taken as the D call from the table, unchecked against the DNA. TRBV12-2 is marked as a pseudogene. The CDR3 totals 16 residues. The CDR3 sequence is CASRPRDRGSNQPQHF. In nucleotides, the CDR3 is TGTGCAAGTCGCCCCCGGGACAGGGGTAGCAATCAGCCCCAGCATTTT.

The chain employs TRBV10-2 and TRBJ2-2; 11 nucleotides line up with TRBD2. Trimming took 6 bases from V and 0 from J; bases not matched to a gene: 9. This CDR3 has 18 amino acids. Per the germline V gene, CDR1 is WSHSY and CDR2 is SAAADI. CDR3 sequence reads: CASSLPLAGDTNTGELFF. Written as DNA, the CDR3 is TGCGCCAGCAGCCTCCCACTAGCGGGAGACACGAACACCGGGGAGCTGTTTTTT.

CDR3 DNA: TGTGCCAGCAGCTTGGCGAGGGAAGGACCAGAGACCCAGTACTTC. Its protein is CASSLAREGPETQYF. The chain is built from TRBV5-8 and TRBJ2-5; tentatively, D is TRBD2 (5 bases). The CDR3 covers 15 residues. Germline-derived CDR1 and CDR2 are SGHTS and YDEGEE. The V end was cut by 0 bases, the J end by 4 bases, with 13 bases between.

This chain links TRBV5-6 with TRBJ1-1, with D possibly matching TRBD1 (5 bases). This CDR3 is built from 15 residues. The germline gives CDR1 SGHDT, CDR2 YYEEEE. Trimming pared 3 bases from V and 0 bases from J, leaving 12 bases between. The CDR3 DNA follows: TGTGCCAGCAGCTACCTGACAGCCATGAACACTGAAGCTTTCTTT. Amino acid sequence: CASSYLTAMNTEAFF. Full variable domain (outside the CDR3, taken from reference TRBV5-6 and TRBJ1-1): DAGVTQSPTHLIKTRGQQVTLRCSPKSGHDTVSWYQQALGQGPQFIFQYYEEEERQRGNFPDRFSGHQFPNYSSELNVNALLLGDSALYLCASSYLTAMNTEAFFGQGTRLTVV.

The chain couples TRBV14 to TRBJ1-1; D unclear. This CDR3 spans 14 amino acids. Trimming left V 1 base short and J 11 bases short, with 17 bases between. Germline values: CDR1 SGHDN, CDR2 FVKESK. The CDR3 spells CASSQVSSPRGAFF. CDR3 coding DNA: TGTGCCAGCAGCCAAGTTAGTAGCCCGCGAGGGGCTTTCTTT.

The rearrangement uses TRBV9 and TRBJ2-1; maybe TRBD1 (6 bases). From germline, CDR1 is SGDLS and CDR2 YYNGEE. The V and J ends lost 0 bases and 2 bases respectively, with 6 bases between them. The CDR3 spans 14 residues. The CDR3 spells CASSVDRAYNEQFF. CDR3 DNA: TGTGCCAGCAGCGTAGACAGGGCCTACAATGAGCAGTTCTTC.

This clone was counted only a few times. The gene calls are TRBV11-2 and TRBJ2-5; tentative D call: TRBD2 (6 bases). The germline V gene encodes CDR1 SGHAT and CDR2 FQNNGV. The ends were cut back, 5 bases at V and 5 bases at J, with 24 bases in the middle. The length of the CDR3 is 17 residues. This CDR3 is CASSPWGVRGDKETQYF. CDR3 DNA sequence: TGTGCCAGCAGCCCTTGGGGGGTACGAGGGGATAAGGAGACCCAGTACTTC.